Listed here are 27 T cell receptor beta chains from one sample, sequenced in a study of cytomegalovirus exposure and HLA in healthy donors. Sequencing was performed with immunoSEQ multiplex PCR; in TCRdb, only in-frame clones are kept and a portion is missing. The sample consists of about 150,000 clones, about 86% of them appearing once. The material sequenced was PBMCs. Receptor source: a human donor in good health.

This rearrangement joins TRBV14 to TRBJ2-7; 7 bases line up with TRBD1. The length of the CDR3 is 14 residues. Unmatched junction bases numbered 5, after V lost 1 base and J lost 5 bases. CDR1 SGHDN and CDR2 FVKESK come from the germline V gene. In nucleotides, the CDR3 is TGTGCCAGCAGCCAAGGAGGGGGCGAAAACGAGCAGTACTTC. This codes for CASSQGGGENEQYF.

V gene TRBV6-6 combines with J gene TRBJ2-7; perhaps TRBD2 as D (5 bases). The length of the CDR3 is 14 residues. Germline V gene lookup returns CDR1 MNHNY and CDR2 SVGAGI (reference sequence). The V and J ends lost 5 bases and 1 base respectively, with 12 bases between them. The CDR3 loop is CASSEDLLSYEQYF. The CDR3, as DNA: TGTGCCAGCAGTGAGGACTTGCTGTCCTACGAGCAGTACTTC.

This clone occurred a few times. CDR3 bases: TGTGCCAGCAGCTCCTCAACTAGCGGGAGTAAGCAGTACTTC. Its protein is CASSSSTSGSKQYF. V and J are TRBV5-6 and TRBJ2-7; 11 bases align to TRBD2. CDR1 is SGHDT, CDR2 YYEEEE, per germline. Trimming cost V 3 bases and J 8 bases; bases outside gene matches: 7. This CDR3 comprises 14 residues.

This clone was detected once. Here the CDR3 DNA reads TGTGCCAGCAGCCCAGAACTCAGACAGTATGGGGTGGCTGAAGCTTTCTTT. The encoded protein is CASSPELRQYGVAEAFF. The V and J genes are TRBV5-8 and TRBJ1-1; D is possibly TRBD1 (5 bases). Germline assignment: CDR1 SGHTS and CDR2 YDEGEE. Trimming stripped 4 bases from V and 6 bases from J, with 25 bases between. The CDR3 has 17 amino acids.

The chain has TRBV19 and TRBJ1-2, with D possibly matching TRBD1 (5 bases). V shed 5 bases and J shed 4 bases, with 17 bases lying between them. Per germline, CDR1 LNHDA and CDR2 SQIVND (reference sequence). The CDR3 consists of 15 residues. The CDR3 nucleotides are TGTGCCAGTAGTCTAACGGAAGGGGAAACCTATGGCTACACCTTC. Translated: CASSLTEGETYGYTF.

The chain carries TRBV4-3 and TRBJ2-1; D is ambiguous. The V end lost 0 bases, the J end lost 3 bases, and 3 bases lay between the germline ends. The length of the CDR3 is 13 residues. Germline CDR1 reads LGHNA; CDR2 reads YSLEER. The DNA for the CDR3 is TGCGCCAGCAGCCAAGAGTACTACAATGAGCAGTTCTTC. It specifies CASSQEYYNEQFF.

The V gene is TRBV19, the J gene TRBJ1-2; possibly TRBD1 for D (6 bases). This CDR3 is 14 amino acids long. Germline V CDR1 and CDR2: LNHDA, SQIVND (reference sequence). V lost 3 bases and J 2 bases, leaving 10 bases between the germline ends. CDR3 DNA sequence: TGTGCCAGTAGTATCTACGGACAGAACTATGGCTACACCTTC. This gives the protein CASSIYGQNYGYTF.

The chain employs TRBV2 and TRBJ2-3; TRBD2 might be the D (8 bases). Trimming removed 8 bases at V and 4 bases at J, with 19 bases between. CDR1 is SNHLY and CDR2 is FYNNEI in the germline V gene. The CDR3 has 15 residues. CDR3 in DNA: TGTGCCAGCTCCCTTATTAGCGGGACAGCAGATACGCAGTATTTT. This translates into CASSLISGTADTQYF.

The chain combines TRBV5-1 with TRBJ1-2; possible D gene TRBD1, 5 bases. The V and J ends lost 0 bases and 2 bases respectively, with 14 bases between them. Germline CDR1 reads SGHRS; CDR2 reads YFSETQ. The CDR3 spans 16 residues. The CDR3 nucleotides are TGCGCCAGCAGCTTGGAGGCGGGGCGTGACAACTATGGCTACACCTTC. Translating gives CASSLEAGRDNYGYTF.

CDR3 DNA: TGTGCCAGCAGTCCTCGGGGCGGGGGCTGGGGGAATTCACCCCTCCACTTT. It is translated as CASSPRGGGWGNSPLHF. The chain joins TRBV7-8 to TRBJ1-6; D might be TRBD1 (6 bases). Germline-derived CDR1 and CDR2 are SGHVS and FQNEAQ. This CDR3 has 17 residues. V was clipped by 6 bases and J by 7 bases, with 22 bases between them. Based on the CDR3 plus reference TRBV7-8 and TRBJ1-6, the full variable domain is GAGVSQSPRYKVAKRGQDVALRCDPISGHVSLFWYQQALGQGPEFLTYFQNEAQLDKSGLPSDRFFAERPEGSVSTLKIQRTQQEDSAVYLCASSPRGGGWGNSPLHFGNGTRLTVT.

Here the CDR3 reads CASSPRGLVTDTQYF. The CDR3 coding sequence is TGTGCCAGCAGTCCCCGGGGACTAGTCACAGATACGCAGTATTTT. The rearrangement links TRBV27 to TRBJ2-3; 8 bases are a match to TRBD2. CDR1 is MNHEY, CDR2 SMNVEV, per germline (reference sequence). This CDR3 region has 15 residues. J was trimmed by 2 bases and V by 5 bases; bases with no gene match: 6.

The rearrangement links TRBV28 to TRBJ2-1; 7 nucleotides align to TRBD1. The CDR3 spans 16 residues. In germline, CDR1 is MDHEN, CDR2 SYDVKM. J lost 7 bases, V lost 3 bases, and 12 bases had no gene match. CDR3 nucleotides: TGTGCCAGCAGTTTCGCCCGAGGCCAGGGGGTTAATGAGCAGTTCTTC. The encoded protein is CASSFARGQGVNEQFF. Full variable domain (rest looked up from reference TRBV28 and TRBJ2-1): DVKVTQSSRYLVKRTGEKVFLECVQDMDHENMFWYRQDPGLGLRLIYFSYDVKMKEKGDIPEGYSVSREKKERFSLILESASTNQTSMYLCASSFARGQGVNEQFFGPGTRLTVL.

This chain uses TRBV15 with TRBJ1-4; D is uncertain. The V and J ends lost 3 bases and 4 bases respectively, with 3 bases between them. The CDR3 has 12 residues. The germline CDR1 and CDR2 sequences are LNHNV and YYDKDF (reference sequence). CDR3 coding DNA: TGTGCCACCAGCAGTTATAATGAAAAACTGTTTTTT. Translating gives CATSSYNEKLFF.

As DNA, the CDR3 is TGTGCCATCTTGGCCGTGTTAGGGAGCACTGAAGCTTTCTTT. This codes for CAILAVLGSTEAFF. The chain employs TRBV10-3 and TRBJ1-1, with D unclear. The CDR3 is 14 residues long. Germline CDR1 reads ENHRY; CDR2 reads SYGVKD. V lost 8 bases and J 4 bases, leaving 17 bases between the germline ends.

The count of this clone is one. The V gene is TRBV27, the J gene TRBJ1-1; 7 bases line up with TRBD1. The junction had 4 bases not matched to a gene; V was cut back by 5 bases and J by 1 base. CDR3 length equals 14 residues. Germline values: CDR1 MNHEY, CDR2 SMNVEV (reference sequence). Here the CDR3 reads CASSIRQGNTEAFF. DNA for the CDR3: TGTGCCAGCAGTATACGACAGGGGAACACTGAAGCTTTCTTT.

The chain recombines TRBV6-1 with TRBJ2-3; TRBD1 agrees at 7 bases. Trimming cost V 6 bases and J 6 bases; bases outside gene matches: 6. Looked up from germline, CDR1 is MNHNS and CDR2 is SASEGT. This CDR3 has 13 residues. CDR3 DNA sequence: TGTGCCAGCAGCGGGACAGTTTCGGATACGCAGTATTTT. The encoded protein is CASSGTVSDTQYF.

The chain combines TRBV29-1 with TRBJ1-1; D gene unclear. This CDR3 has 9 amino acids. Germline-derived CDR1 and CDR2 are SQVTM and ANQGSEA. V shed 6 bases and J shed 7 bases, with 6 bases lying between them. DNA for the CDR3: TGCAGCGTGGAGGTTGAAGCTTTCTTT. Its protein is CSVEVEAFF. The entire variable domain, with the rest obtained from reference TRBV29-1 and TRBJ1-1, is as follows: SAVISQKPSRDICQRGTSLTIQCQVDSQVTMMFWYRQQPGQSLTLIATANQGSEATYESGFVIDKFPISRPNLTFSTLTVSNMSPEDSSIYLCSVEVEAFFGQGTRLTVV.

The sample holds a few counts of this clone. In DNA, the CDR3 is TGTGCCAGCAGCTTAGATCGGGGAGGGGTTCTGGGGGACAGGGACTCCTACGAGCAGTACTTC. Translated: CASSLDRGGVLGDRDSYEQYF. The rearrangement links TRBV7-8 to TRBJ2-7; 9 bases agree with TRBD1. The CDR3 is 21 residues long. Trimming cost V 1 base and J 0 bases; bases outside gene matches: 19. CDR1 is SGHVS, CDR2 FQNEAQ, per germline.

The rearrangement joins TRBV6-6 to TRBJ2-7; D possibly corresponds to TRBD2 (6 bases). Germline values: CDR1 MNHNY, CDR2 SVGAGI (reference sequence). Trimming cost V 6 bases and J 3 bases, with 12 bases left between them. The CDR3 sequence is 13 residues long. CDR3 loop: CASSLWGGYEQYF. The DNA for the CDR3 is TGTGCCAGCAGCCTCTGGGGAGGCTACGAGCAGTACTTC.

This rearrangement joins TRBV5-1 to TRBJ1-2; TRBD1 aligns across 8 bases. Germline trimming cut 4 bases from V and 8 bases from J; bases unmatched to any gene: 16. The CDR3 sequence is 16 residues long. Germline CDR1 is SGHRS and CDR2 is YFSETQ. The CDR3 region is CASSQQGVVTFSGYTF. As DNA, the CDR3 is TGCGCCAGCAGCCAACAGGGGGTTGTTACTTTTTCAGGCTACACCTTC.

A few counts support this clone. This chain links TRBV4-2 with TRBJ2-3; maybe TRBD2 (6 bases). Per the germline V gene, CDR1 is LGHNA and CDR2 is YNFKEQ. The CDR3 is made up of 18 amino acids. Between the trimmed V and J ends, which lost 6 bases and 4 bases, there was a span of 26 bases. The CDR3 protein is CASSYSPGGYQFADTQYF. CDR3 in DNA: TGTGCCAGCAGTTACTCCCCTGGGGGGTACCAGTTCGCAGATACGCAGTATTTT.

The CDR3 is CASSLSPTGGMNEQFF. CDR3 coding DNA: TGTGCCAGCAGCTTATCCCCCACGGGGGGCATGAATGAGCAGTTCTTC. The rearrangement uses TRBV7-2 and TRBJ2-1; possibly TRBD2 for D (7 bases). The CDR3 is 16 residues long. In germline, CDR1 is SGHTA, CDR2 FQGNSA. Trimming removed 2 bases from V and 7 bases from J, with 18 bases in between.

This chain joins TRBV2 and TRBJ2-7; D ambiguous. There are 11 residues in the CDR3. Trimming took 2 bases from V and 6 from J, leaving 5 bases between them. Germline loops: CDR1 SNHLY, CDR2 FYNNEI. The CDR3 protein is CASSEPGEQYF. The CDR3 DNA reads as TGTGCCAGCAGTGAACCGGGCGAGCAGTACTTC.

This clone was seen a few times. The J gene is TRBJ1-5, the V gene TRBV6-6, with D tentatively TRBD1 (6 bases). Trimming took 5 bases from V and 6 from J, leaving 14 bases between them. CDR1 and CDR2 from the germline V gene are MNHNY and SVGAGI (reference sequence). There are 14 residues in the CDR3. The CDR3 DNA is TGTGCCAGCAGTGTAACAGGGAGTAGTCAGCCCCAGCATTTT. Protein: CASSVTGSSQPQHF.

The chain employs TRBV7-2 and TRBJ1-5; D might be TRBD1 (6 bases). CDR3 length equals 18 residues. Germline V gene lookup returns CDR1 SGHTA and CDR2 FQGNSA. Trimming removed 5 bases from V and 0 bases from J, with 20 bases in between. CDR3 amino acids: CASSHNLITGNSNQPQHF. CDR3 nucleotide sequence: TGTGCCAGCAGCCACAACCTTATTACAGGGAATAGCAATCAGCCCCAGCATTTT.

The rearrangement joins TRBV6-1 to TRBJ2-7; 9 nucleotides match TRBD1. V was clipped by 5 bases and J by 5 bases; unmatched bases: 10. The CDR3 has 15 residues. Germline CDR1 is MNHNS and CDR2 is SASEGT. The CDR3 region has the DNA TGTGCCAGCAGTACGCCGGGACAGGGAAGCCACGAGCAGTACTTC. Protein product: CASSTPGQGSHEQYF.

The chain carries TRBV7-9 and TRBJ2-1; D unclear. Germline V gene sequence: CDR1 SEHNR, CDR2 FQNEAQ (reference sequence). The CDR3 has 13 residues. Trimming took off 0 bases at V and 8 bases at J, with 8 bases between the two ends. The CDR3 loop is CASSLAPGHEQFF. The CDR3 nucleotides are TGTGCCAGCAGCTTAGCGCCGGGTCATGAGCAGTTCTTC.